Shown below are 14 T cell receptor beta chains from a single sample sequenced in a study of blood T cell repertoires in COVID-19. Sequencing was performed with immunoSEQ multiplex PCR; in TCRdb, only in-frame clones are kept and a portion is missing. The repertoire has about 200,000 clones, 75% to 95% of them found once; the top ten carry 0.53%. Sequenced material: peripheral blood. These receptors were taken from a man aged 45 to 65 with acute or convalescent COVID-19.

This chain connects TRBV9 to TRBJ2-5; tentative D call: TRBD1 (5 bases). Germline V CDR1 and CDR2: SGDLS, YYNGEE. V was clipped by 0 bases and J by 5 bases, with 17 bases between them. The CDR3 extends over 16 amino acids. CDR3 nucleotide sequence: TGTGCCAGCAGCGTAGGGGTTGGGGCCGTGATCGAGACCCAGTACTTC. It codes for CASSVGVGAVIETQYF.

The chain recombines TRBV29-1 with TRBJ2-1; 7 bases match TRBD2. The CDR3 loop spans 13 amino acids. Trimming removed 1 base from V and 10 bases from J; junction bases left unmatched: 7. The germline CDR1 and CDR2 sequences are SQVTM and ANQGSEA. CDR3 sequence: CSVEGEPGGEQFF. Written as DNA, the CDR3 is TGCAGCGTTGAAGGAGAGCCGGGGGGAGAGCAGTTCTTC.

The V and J genes are TRBV5-1 and TRBJ1-3, with 8 bases matching TRBD1. The V and J ends lost 0 bases and 4 bases, in that order; junction bases with no gene match: 3. The CDR3 totals 15 residues. Per the germline V gene, CDR1 is SGHRS and CDR2 is YFSETQ. In nucleotides, the CDR3 is TGCGCCAGCAGCTTGGGACAGGGGTTCGGAAACACCATATATTTT. Protein sequence: CASSLGQGFGNTIYF.

This chain uses TRBV4-2 with TRBJ2-1; TRBD2 agrees at 7 bases. Germline trimming cut 1 base from V and 5 bases from J; bases unmatched to any gene: 8. The germline V gene encodes CDR1 LGHNA and CDR2 YNFKEQ. The CDR3 spans 16 residues. The CDR3 DNA sequence: TGTGCCAGCAGCCAAGCTGGGACTAACTCGAACAATGAGCAGTTCTTC. It codes for CASSQAGTNSNNEQFF.

V usage is TRBV5-1 and J usage is TRBJ2-3; 11 bases are shared with TRBD2. The CDR3 sequence is 18 residues long. V lost 1 base to trimming and J lost 1 base; unmatched junction nucleotides: 8. Per germline, CDR1 SGHRS and CDR2 YFSETQ. The CDR3 DNA follows: TGCGCCAGCAGCTTGTTGACTAGCGGGAACTATCGCACAGATACGCAGTATTTT. Translation gives CASSLLTSGNYRTDTQYF.

The V call is TRBV19, the J call TRBJ2-7, with 8 bases that match TRBD2. The germline CDR1 and CDR2 sequences are LNHDA and SQIVND (reference sequence). The CDR3 loop spans 18 amino acids. J lost 1 base, V lost 5 bases, and 16 bases had no gene match. The CDR3 sequence: CASSRLGGRSRPSYEQYF. The CDR3 DNA is TGTGCCAGTAGTCGACTGGGCGGGAGGTCCCGTCCGTCCTACGAGCAGTACTTC.

Comments on this clone: An end of the junction differs from the germline gene, which may be a read error. This chain joins TRBV5-5 and TRBJ1-6; D is undetermined. The CDR3 spans 17 residues. Per germline, CDR1 SGHKS and CDR2 YYEKEE (reference sequence). CDR3 DNA: TGTGGCAGCCAGCTAACTGCCGGGTCCTCCTATAATTCACCCCTCCACTTT. This gives the protein CGSQLTAGSSYNSPLHF.

This chain joins TRBV4-1 and TRBJ1-4; a weak D match, TRBD1 (6 bases). The CDR3 runs to 15 residues. The V gene's germline CDR1 is MGHRA and CDR2 YSYEKL. The V end was cut by 5 bases, the J end by 4 bases, with 14 bases between. The CDR3 DNA follows: TGCGCCAGCAGCGCCCTAGGACAGTTTAATGAAAAACTGTTTTTT. It specifies CASSALGQFNEKLFF.

This rearrangement joins TRBV12-3 or TRBV12-4 to TRBJ1-3; D not resolved. Trimming removed 3 bases at V and 4 bases at J, with 7 bases between. The CDR3 is 13 residues long. Here the CDR3 DNA reads TGTGCCAGCAGTTTCTTGAGCGGAAACACCATATATTTT. The encoded protein is CASSFLSGNTIYF.

The chain recombines TRBV9 with TRBJ1-5; unclear D gene. V dropped 0 bases and J dropped 3 bases, with 4 bases sitting between them. This CDR3 is built from 13 residues. Germline V gene sequence: CDR1 SGDLS, CDR2 YYNGEE. The CDR3 DNA reads as TGTGCCAGCAGCGTAGGCGTCAATCAGCCCCAGCATTTT. The encoded protein is CASSVGVNQPQHF. Filled out from reference TRBV9 and TRBJ1-5, the complete variable domain reads DSGVTQTPKHLITATGQRVTLRCSPRSGDLSVYWYQQSLDQGLQFLIQYYNGEERAKGNILERFSAQQFPDLHSELNLSSLELGDSALYFCASSVGVNQPQHFGDGTRLSIL.

The chain employs TRBV27 and TRBJ2-7; 7 bases match TRBD2. The CDR3 has 15 residues. The trim removed 5 bases at V and 6 bases at J, leaving 13 bases unmatched. CDR1 MNHEY and CDR2 SMNVEV come from the germline V gene (reference sequence). The CDR3 sequence is CASSLRGRETREQYF. Here the CDR3 DNA reads TGTGCCAGCAGTCTGCGCGGGCGGGAGACCCGCGAGCAGTACTTC.

The sample holds a few counts of this clone. This chain uses TRBV28 with TRBJ1-5; D possibly corresponds to TRBD1 (5 bases). There are 17 residues in the CDR3. Trimming took off 6 bases at V and 0 bases at J, with 18 bases between the two ends. CDR1 MDHEN and CDR2 SYDVKM come from the germline V gene. The CDR3 DNA is TGTGCCAGCAGATGGAGACAGTCTTCTTATAGCAATCAGCCCCAGCATTTT. Translated, it gives CASRWRQSSYSNQPQHF. Variable domain in full (rest from reference TRBV28 and TRBJ1-5): DVKVTQSSRYLVKRTGEKVFLECVQDMDHENMFWYRQDPGLGLRLIYFSYDVKMKEKGDIPEGYSVSREKKERFSLILESASTNQTSMYLCASRWRQSSYSNQPQHFGDGTRLSIL.

This chain connects TRBV29-1 to TRBJ2-5; TRBD1 matches at 11 bases. The CDR3 runs 12 residues. Unmatched junction bases numbered 3, after V lost 7 bases and J lost 5 bases. Germline lookup yields CDR1 SQVTM and CDR2 ANQGSEA. This chain's CDR3 is CSAGTGGETQYF. For the CDR3, the DNA is TGCAGCGCTGGGACAGGGGGGGAGACCCAGTACTTC. The whole variable domain, filled in from reference TRBV29-1 and TRBJ2-5, reads SAVISQKPSRDICQRGTSLTIQCQVDSQVTMMFWYRQQPGQSLTLIATANQGSEATYESGFVIDKFPISRPNLTFSTLTVSNMSPEDSSIYLCSAGTGGETQYFGPGTRLLVL.

The chain combines TRBV28 with TRBJ2-7; TRBD1 is a possible D gene (6 bases). The germline gives CDR1 MDHEN, CDR2 SYDVKM. The CDR3 extends over 14 amino acids. Between the trimmed V and J ends, which lost 5 bases and 6 bases, there was a span of 17 bases. CDR3 sequence reads: CASSIAGVLGEQYV. CDR3 DNA sequence: TGTGCCAGCAGTATTGCAGGGGTCCTGGGCGAGCAGTACGTC.